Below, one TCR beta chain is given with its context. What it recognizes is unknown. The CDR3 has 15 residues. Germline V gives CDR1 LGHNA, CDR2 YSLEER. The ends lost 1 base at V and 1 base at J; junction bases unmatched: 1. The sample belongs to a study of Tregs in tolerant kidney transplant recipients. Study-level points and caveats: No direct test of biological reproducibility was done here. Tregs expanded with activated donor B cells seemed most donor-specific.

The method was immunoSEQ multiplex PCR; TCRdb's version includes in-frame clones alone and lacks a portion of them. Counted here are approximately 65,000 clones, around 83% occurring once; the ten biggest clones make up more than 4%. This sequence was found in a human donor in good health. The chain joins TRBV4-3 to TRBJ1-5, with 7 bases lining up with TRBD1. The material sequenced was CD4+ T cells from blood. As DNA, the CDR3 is TGCGCCAGCAGCCAAGGACAGGGAAGCAATCAGCCCCAGCATTTT. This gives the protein CASSQGQGSNQPQHF.